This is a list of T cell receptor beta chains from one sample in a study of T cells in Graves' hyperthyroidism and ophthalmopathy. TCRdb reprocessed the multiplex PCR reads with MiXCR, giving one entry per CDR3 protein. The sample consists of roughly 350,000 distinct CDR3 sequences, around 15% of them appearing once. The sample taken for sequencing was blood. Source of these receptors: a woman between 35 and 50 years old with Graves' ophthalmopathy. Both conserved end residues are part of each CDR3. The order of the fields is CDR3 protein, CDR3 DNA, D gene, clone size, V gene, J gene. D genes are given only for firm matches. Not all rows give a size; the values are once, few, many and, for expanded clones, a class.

CDR3 protein: CASKPHHSKYEQYF
CDR3 DNA: TGTGCCAGCAAGCCCCACCACAGCAAATACGAGCAGTACTTC
D gene: .
clone size: few
V gene: TRBV12-3/TRBV12-4
J gene: TRBJ2-7

CDR3 protein: CSAWTRKTEAFF
CDR3 DNA: TGCAGTGCCTGGACTAGAAAGACTGAAGCTTTCTTT
D gene: .
clone size: .
V gene: TRBV20-1
J gene: TRBJ1-1

CDR3 protein: CANSPTSGGFEQFF
CDR3 DNA: TGTGCCAATAGCCCAACTAGCGGGGGGTTTGAGCAGTTCTTC
D gene: TRBD2
clone size: .
V gene: TRBV19
J gene: TRBJ2-1

CDR3 protein: CASSPTFYEQFF
CDR3 DNA: TGTGCCAGCAGTCCCACCTTCTATGAGCAGTTCTTC
D gene: .
clone size: many
V gene: TRBV27
J gene: TRBJ2-1

CDR3 protein: CASGRTVATNEKLFF
CDR3 DNA: TGTGCCAGCGGACGGACAGTCGCAACTAATGAAAAACTGTTTTTT
D gene: .
clone size: many
V gene: TRBV12-3/TRBV12-4
J gene: TRBJ1-4

CDR3 protein: CSARPPLTSVQETQYF
CDR3 DNA: TGCAGTGCTAGACCTCCTCTGACTAGCGTACAAGAGACCCAGTACTTC
D gene: TRBD2
clone size: many
V gene: TRBV20-1
J gene: TRBJ2-5

CDR3 protein: CASSHGTGGGYEQYF
CDR3 DNA: TGCGCCAGCAGCCACGGGACAGGGGGCGGTTACGAGCAGTACTTC
D gene: TRBD1
clone size: .
V gene: TRBV4-1
J gene: TRBJ2-7

CDR3 protein: CATSRNLAGSTDTQYF
CDR3 DNA: TGTGCCACCAGCAGGAACCTAGCGGGGAGCACAGATACGCAGTATTTT
D gene: TRBD2
clone size: many
V gene: TRBV15
J gene: TRBJ2-3

CDR3 protein: CATSEGPRILAYEQYF
CDR3 DNA: TGTGCCACCAGTGAGGGTCCGCGAATTCTAGCCTACGAGCAGTACTTC
D gene: .
clone size: few
V gene: TRBV24-1
J gene: TRBJ2-7

CDR3 protein: CASWTSGGLSTDTQYF
CDR3 DNA: TGTGCCAGCTGGACTAGCGGGGGGCTTAGCACAGATACGCAGTATTTT
D gene: TRBD2
clone size: .
V gene: TRBV7-2
J gene: TRBJ2-3

CDR3 protein: CASSPPRTGGYQYEQYF
CDR3 DNA: TGTGCCAGCAGTCCCCCTAGGACAGGGGGCTATCAATACGAGCAGTACTTC
D gene: TRBD1
clone size: many
V gene: TRBV12-3/TRBV12-4
J gene: TRBJ2-7

CDR3 protein: CASSYWGGNQPQHF
CDR3 DNA: TGTGCCAGCAGCTATTGGGGCGGTAATCAGCCCCAGCATTTT
D gene: .
clone size: many
V gene: TRBV28
J gene: TRBJ1-5

CDR3 protein: CSASVGGPGANVLTF
CDR3 DNA: TGCAGTGCTAGTGTAGGCGGCCCCGGGGCCAACGTCCTGACTTTC
D gene: .
clone size: .
V gene: TRBV20-1
J gene: TRBJ2-6

CDR3 protein: CAWSWGGGAYEQYF
CDR3 DNA: TGTGCCTGGAGCTGGGGGGGAGGGGCCTACGAGCAGTACTTC
D gene: TRBD2
clone size: .
V gene: TRBV30
J gene: TRBJ2-7

CDR3 protein: CAIRRQMGDWSDGYTF
CDR3 DNA: TGTGCCATCAGACGCCAGATGGGGGATTGGTCTGATGGCTACACCTTC
D gene: .
clone size: .
V gene: TRBV10-3
J gene: TRBJ1-2

CDR3 protein: CASSFSGGGEAFF
CDR3 DNA: TGTGCCAGCAGCTTTTCGGGGGGAGGCGAAGCTTTCTTT
D gene: .
clone size: few
V gene: TRBV7-8
J gene: TRBJ1-1

CDR3 protein: CASSSGTGGLRGYTF
CDR3 DNA: TGTGCCAGCAGTTCTGGGACAGGGGGATTACGTGGCTACACCTTC
D gene: TRBD1
clone size: many
V gene: TRBV28
J gene: TRBJ1-2

CDR3 protein: CASSPEGVLSSYNEQFF
CDR3 DNA: TGTGCCAGCAGCCCCGAGGGGGTACTAAGCTCCTACAATGAGCAGTTCTTC
D gene: .
clone size: .
V gene: TRBV7-2
J gene: TRBJ2-1

CDR3 protein: CASSLTTTQPQHF
CDR3 DNA: TGTGCCAGCAGTTTAACCACCACACAGCCCCAGCATTTT
D gene: .
clone size: many
V gene: TRBV12-3/TRBV12-4
J gene: TRBJ1-5

CDR3 protein: CASGDLSYEQYF
CDR3 DNA: TGCGCCAGCGGAGACCTTTCCTACGAGCAGTACTTC
D gene: .
clone size: many
V gene: TRBV10-1
J gene: TRBJ2-7

CDR3 protein: CASSEGLGGNYGYTF
CDR3 DNA: TGTGCCAGCAGTGAAGGTTTAGGCGGCAACTATGGCTACACCTTC
D gene: .
clone size: many
V gene: TRBV6-1
J gene: TRBJ1-2

CDR3 protein: CASSDSAGTSGTYEQYF
CDR3 DNA: TGTGCCAGCAGTGATAGCGCCGGGACTAGCGGGACCTACGAGCAGTACTTC
D gene: TRBD2
clone size: many
V gene: TRBV2
J gene: TRBJ2-7

CDR3 protein: CASTSIGTANTGELFF
CDR3 DNA: TGTGCCAGCACCTCAATCGGGACAGCGAACACCGGGGAGCTGTTTTTT
D gene: TRBD1
clone size: few
V gene: TRBV3-1
J gene: TRBJ2-2

CDR3 protein: CASRGDRGRNQPQHF
CDR3 DNA: TGTGCCAGCCGTGGGGACAGGGGGCGAAATCAGCCCCAGCATTTT
D gene: TRBD1
clone size: many
V gene: TRBV2
J gene: TRBJ1-5

CDR3 protein: CASSVDVSDQETQYF
CDR3 DNA: TGTGCCAGCAGCGTAGATGTGAGCGACCAAGAGACCCAGTACTTC
D gene: .
clone size: many
V gene: TRBV9
J gene: TRBJ2-5

CDR3 protein: CASSLRRQGGDEQYF
CDR3 DNA: TGTGCCAGCAGTTTACGGCGACAGGGGGGGGACGAGCAGTACTTC
D gene: TRBD1
clone size: .
V gene: TRBV27
J gene: TRBJ2-7

CDR3 protein: CASSWGENTEAFF
CDR3 DNA: TGTGCCAGCAGTTGGGGGGAGAACACTGAAGCTTTCTTT
D gene: .
clone size: many
V gene: TRBV12-3/TRBV12-4
J gene: TRBJ1-1

CDR3 protein: CASRSQGQKNTEAFF
CDR3 DNA: TGTGCCAGCAGATCTCAGGGACAGAAGAACACTGAAGCTTTCTTT
D gene: TRBD1
clone size: many
V gene: TRBV27
J gene: TRBJ1-1

CDR3 protein: CASTVNTGELFF
CDR3 DNA: TGTGCCAGCACGGTGAACACCGGGGAGCTGTTTTTT
D gene: .
clone size: many
V gene: TRBV28
J gene: TRBJ2-2

CDR3 protein: CASSLKPSNQPQHF
CDR3 DNA: TGTGCCAGCAGCTTGAAACCTAGCAATCAGCCCCAGCATTTT
D gene: .
clone size: many
V gene: TRBV5-5
J gene: TRBJ1-5

CDR3 protein: CASTRTERTSGNTIYF
CDR3 DNA: TGTGCCAGCACCAGGACAGAGAGAACATCTGGAAACACCATATATTTT
D gene: .
clone size: .
V gene: TRBV2
J gene: TRBJ1-3

CDR3 protein: CASSLGQGSEQFF
CDR3 DNA: TGTGCCAGCAGCTTAGGACAGGGGAGTGAGCAGTTCTTC
D gene: TRBD1
clone size: many
V gene: TRBV7-8
J gene: TRBJ2-1

CDR3 protein: CASRNHAGGSYEQYF
CDR3 DNA: TGTGCCAGCAGGAACCACGCGGGGGGCTCCTACGAGCAGTACTTC
D gene: TRBD2
clone size: many
V gene: TRBV27
J gene: TRBJ2-7

CDR3 protein: CASSSDREGNQPQHF
CDR3 DNA: TGCGCCAGCAGTTCCGACAGGGAGGGCAATCAGCCCCAGCATTTT
D gene: TRBD1
clone size: .
V gene: TRBV10-2
J gene: TRBJ1-5

CDR3 protein: CASKLADHYNEQFF
CDR3 DNA: TGTGCCAGCAAACTAGCGGATCACTACAATGAGCAGTTCTTC
D gene: TRBD2
clone size: many
V gene: TRBV11-3
J gene: TRBJ2-1

CDR3 protein: CASSWSDTQYF
CDR3 DNA: TGTGCCAGCAGTTGGTCGGATACGCAGTATTTT
D gene: .
clone size: many
V gene: TRBV7-2
J gene: TRBJ2-3

CDR3 protein: CASSPSVGGTLGEQFF
CDR3 DNA: TGTGCCAGCTCACCATCCGTGGGGGGGACCCTGGGTGAGCAGTTCTTC
D gene: TRBD2
clone size: .
V gene: TRBV18
J gene: TRBJ2-1

CDR3 protein: CSASVAGHRNEQFF
CDR3 DNA: TGCAGTGCTAGTGTAGCGGGACACCGTAATGAGCAGTTCTTC
D gene: TRBD2
clone size: many
V gene: TRBV20-1
J gene: TRBJ2-1

CDR3 protein: CSADFWASGTSSYNEQFF
CDR3 DNA: TGCAGTGCTGACTTTTGGGCTAGCGGGACCTCCTCCTACAATGAGCAGTTCTTC
D gene: TRBD2
clone size: few
V gene: TRBV20-1
J gene: TRBJ2-1

CDR3 protein: CASSVHRGGTEAFF
CDR3 DNA: TGTGCCAGCAGTGTCCACAGGGGTGGCACTGAAGCTTTCTTT
D gene: TRBD1
clone size: many
V gene: TRBV2
J gene: TRBJ1-1

CDR3 protein: CASSQGLAGGIVSYNEQFF
CDR3 DNA: TGTGCCAGCAGCCAAGGACTAGCGGGGGGGATCGTGTCCTACAATGAGCAGTTCTTC
D gene: TRBD2
clone size: few
V gene: TRBV3-1
J gene: TRBJ2-1

CDR3 protein: CSVEDRVQGGEKLFF
CDR3 DNA: TGCAGCGTTGAAGATAGGGTGCAGGGCGGTGAAAAACTGTTTTTT
D gene: .
clone size: .
V gene: TRBV29-1
J gene: TRBJ1-4

CDR3 protein: CASLRRENTEAFF
CDR3 DNA: TGTGCCAGCCTACGGAGAGAGAACACTGAAGCTTTCTTT
D gene: .
clone size: many
V gene: TRBV2
J gene: TRBJ1-1

CDR3 protein: CASLPLRVNRGDTQYF
CDR3 DNA: TGTGCCAGCCTCCCGCTGAGGGTAAATAGAGGAGATACGCAGTATTTT
D gene: .
clone size: many
V gene: TRBV2
J gene: TRBJ2-3

CDR3 protein: CSADRRQRAEDTQYF
CDR3 DNA: TGCAGTGCCGATAGAAGACAGCGGGCCGAAGATACGCAGTATTTT
D gene: .
clone size: many
V gene: TRBV20-1
J gene: TRBJ2-3

CDR3 protein: CASSLDPAGAPYNEQFF
CDR3 DNA: TGTGCCAGCAGCTTAGACCCAGCGGGCGCCCCTTACAATGAGCAGTTCTTC
D gene: .
clone size: .
V gene: TRBV11-3
J gene: TRBJ2-1